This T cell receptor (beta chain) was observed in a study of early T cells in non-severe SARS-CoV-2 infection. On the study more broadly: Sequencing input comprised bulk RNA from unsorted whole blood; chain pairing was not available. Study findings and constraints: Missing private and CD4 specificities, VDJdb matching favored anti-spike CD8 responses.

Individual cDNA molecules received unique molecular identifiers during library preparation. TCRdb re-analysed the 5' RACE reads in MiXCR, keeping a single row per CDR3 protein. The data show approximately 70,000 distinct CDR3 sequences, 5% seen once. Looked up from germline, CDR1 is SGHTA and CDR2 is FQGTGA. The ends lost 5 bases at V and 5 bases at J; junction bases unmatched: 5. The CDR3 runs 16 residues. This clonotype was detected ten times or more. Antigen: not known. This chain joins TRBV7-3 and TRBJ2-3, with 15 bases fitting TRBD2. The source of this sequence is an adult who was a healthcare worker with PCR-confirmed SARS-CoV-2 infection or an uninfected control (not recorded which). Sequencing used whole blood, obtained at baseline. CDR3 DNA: TGTGCCAGCAGCAACGGACTAGCGGGAGGGGGAGATACGCAGTATTTT. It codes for CASSNGLAGGGDTQYF.